This T cell receptor (beta chain) was profiled in a study of blood T cell repertoires in COVID-19. Study background: COVID-19 samples, acute and convalescent, were from the United States, Italy and Spain. Sources were T cells, B-cell-depleted T cells, or PBMCs; the material itself was cDNA or gDNA.

The CDR3 is made up of 16 amino acids. V was pared by 6 bases and J by 4 bases, with 13 bases of the junction left unmatched. CDR1 and CDR2 (germline): MNHEY, SMNVEV (reference sequence). Original data processing: Cell counts per sample came from amplifying reference gene primers. Measured with immunoSEQ multiplex PCR; TCRdb has only the in-frame clones, and not every one. The V and J calls and clone size are taken from that table; D and trimming were inferred from the DNA. The sample lists approximately 250,000 clones, approximately 86% occurring once. The clonotype was recovered from a man in his thirties or forties with active or convalescent COVID-19. V gene TRBV27 combines with J gene TRBJ1-1, with 8 bases identical to TRBD1. The sample comprised peripheral blood. The CDR3 reads CASRTAGGRGPTEAFF. The CDR3 coding sequence is TGTGCCAGCAGAACCGCCGGGGGCAGGGGGCCCACTGAAGCTTTCTTT.